The source of this T cell receptor beta chain is a study of cytomegalovirus exposure and HLA in healthy donors. General observations from the study: In most subjects, TCR beta sequences reportedly gave accurate predictions of HLA-A and HLA-B alleles. Sequencing depth roughly uniform across donors was assumed in presence/absence analyses.

PCR employed 60 Vbeta and 13 Jbeta primers. Using immunoSEQ multiplex PCR, the repertoire was profiled, and TCRdb retains in-frame clones only, with some absent. The sample lists more than 100,000 clones, over 70% occurring once. CDR3 size: 11 residues. Germline V lookup: CDR1 LNHNV, CDR2 YYDKDF (reference sequence). V was cut by 3 bases and J by 9 bases, with 8 bases left in between. In the case of this clone: Antigen: not known.

The chain carries TRBV15 and TRBJ1-1; TRBD1 might be the D (6 bases). The sample consisted of PBMCs. The clonotype was recovered from a woman aged 18-29 years in good health and CMV-seronegative. CDR3 DNA: TGTGCCACCAGCAGTGACAGGAAAGCTTTCTTT. As protein: CATSSDRKAFF.